The 10 T cell receptor beta chains below all came from one sample that was sequenced in a study of T cells after yellow fever vaccination. Using its own MiXCR run on the 5' RACE reads, TCRdb lists one record per CDR3 protein. The sample includes some 560,000 distinct CDR3 sequences, less than 20% of them seen just once. Sequencing used PBMCs, obtained roughly 5 days after the first yellow fever vaccination. These TCRs come from a man aged 18-30 years who received the YFV17D yellow fever vaccine.

The rearrangement links TRBV20-1 to TRBJ2-3; no definite D call. The germline gives CDR1 DFQATT, CDR2 SNEGSKA (reference sequence). The V end lost 5 bases, the J end lost 2 bases, and 5 bases lay between the germline ends. There are 11 residues in the CDR3. CDR3 sequence (DNA): TGCAGTGCTCCCAACACAGATACGCAGTATTTT. Protein product: CSAPNTDTQYF.

The V gene is TRBV24-1, the J gene TRBJ2-3, with TRBD1 matching 10 bases. The CDR3 length is 12 residues. Germline V CDR1 and CDR2: KGHDR, SFDVKD. The CDR3 nucleotides are TGTGACGGGACAGGGGACCGTGATACGCAGTATTTT. This translates into CDGTGDRDTQYF.

V and J are TRBV24-1 and TRBJ2-1, with D possibly matching TRBD1 (6 bases). The CDR3 consists of 14 residues. The V end was cut by 2 bases, the J end by 5 bases, with 9 bases between. The germline V gene encodes CDR1 KGHDR and CDR2 SFDVKD. The CDR3 region has the DNA TGTGCCACCAGTGATTACAGGGCTAACAATGAGCAGTTCTTC. It encodes CATSDYRANNEQFF.

V is TRBV4-1 and J is TRBJ2-3, with D perhaps TRBD1 (6 bases). V lost 3 bases and J 3 bases, leaving 13 bases between the germline ends. This CDR3 has 15 residues. The germline CDR1 and CDR2 sequences are MGHRA and YSYEKL. The CDR3 DNA is TGCGCCAGCAGCCATCGAGGGGGAGAAACAGATACGCAGTATTTT. Translating it yields CASSHRGGETDTQYF.

The table lists this clonotype with many counts. The chain is built from TRBV10-3 and TRBJ1-2, with 8 nucleotides matching TRBD1. Germline loops: CDR1 ENHRY, CDR2 SYGVKD. Unmatched junction bases numbered 7, after V lost 6 bases and J lost 4 bases. The CDR3 loop spans 14 amino acids. CDR3 nucleotide sequence: TGTGCCATCAGGGACAGGGAAGGGGCCTATGGCTACACCTTC. This encodes CAIRDREGAYGYTF.

As DNA, the CDR3 is TGTGCTAGTGGTGTCCGGGACATCGGAACTGACGGGGAGCTGTTTTTT. Its protein is CASGVRDIGTDGELFF. This chain connects TRBV12-5 to TRBJ2-2; a possible D gene is TRBD1 (6 bases). Germline assignment: CDR1 LGHNT and CDR2 FRNRAP. The CDR3 spans 16 residues. The V end lost 5 bases, the J end lost 7 bases, and 20 bases lay between the germline ends.

In its sample, this clonotype was seen a few times. The rearrangement links TRBV10-3 to TRBJ2-7, with unresolved D. There are 12 residues in the CDR3. Germline-derived CDR1 and CDR2 are ENHRY and SYGVKD. The CDR3 DNA is TGTGCGCACGGCGGCGATTCGCTCGAGCAGTACTTC. Amino acids: CAHGGDSLEQYF.

This clonotype was seen a handful of times. The rearrangement joins TRBV10-2 to TRBJ1-5; the match to TRBD1 covers 7 bases. This CDR3 contains 13 residues. The germline V gene has CDR1 WSHSY and CDR2 SAAADI. Losses at the gene ends were 7 bases for V and 1 base for J; bases not matched to a gene: 1. CDR3 coding DNA: TGCGCCAGCAAGGGGGCCAGCAATCAGCCCCAGCATTTT. Protein product: CASKGASNQPQHF.

This chain joins TRBV7-9 and TRBJ1-4; D perhaps matches TRBD1 (5 bases). CDR3 length equals 16 residues. Trimming cost V 5 bases and J 7 bases, with 20 bases left between them. Per the germline V gene, CDR1 is SEHNR and CDR2 is FQNEAQ (reference sequence). The CDR3 sequence is CASSAPRGLIGEKLFF. The CDR3, as DNA: TGTGCCAGCAGCGCCCCTCGGGGACTTATCGGTGAAAAACTGTTTTTT.

As regards this clonotype: A single base separates this from a much larger clone, so it may be a read error. The chain uses TRBV12-3 or TRBV12-4 and TRBJ1-4; 9 bases fit TRBD1. V lost 7 bases to trimming and J lost 8 bases; unmatched junction nucleotides: 14. The CDR3 runs to 16 residues. CDR3 sequence: CASITTGTGRFEKLFF. In DNA, the CDR3 is TGTGCCAGCATAACAACCGGGACAGGGCGTTTCGAAAAACTGTTTTTT.